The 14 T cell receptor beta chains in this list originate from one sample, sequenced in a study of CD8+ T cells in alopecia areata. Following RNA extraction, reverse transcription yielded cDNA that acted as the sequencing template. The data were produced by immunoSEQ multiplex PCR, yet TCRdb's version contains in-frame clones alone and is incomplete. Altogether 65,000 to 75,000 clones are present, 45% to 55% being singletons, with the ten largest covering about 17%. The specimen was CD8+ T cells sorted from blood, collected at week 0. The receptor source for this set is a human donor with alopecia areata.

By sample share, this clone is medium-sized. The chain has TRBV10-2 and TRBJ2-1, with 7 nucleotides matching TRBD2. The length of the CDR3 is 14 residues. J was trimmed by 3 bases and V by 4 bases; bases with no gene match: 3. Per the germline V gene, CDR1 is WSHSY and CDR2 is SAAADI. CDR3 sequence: CASSGGLVYNEQFF. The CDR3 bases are TGCGCCAGCAGTGGAGGACTAGTCTACAATGAGCAGTTCTTC.

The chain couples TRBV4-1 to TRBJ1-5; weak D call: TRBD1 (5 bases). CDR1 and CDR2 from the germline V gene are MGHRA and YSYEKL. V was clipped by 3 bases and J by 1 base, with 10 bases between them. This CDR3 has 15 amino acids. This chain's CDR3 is CASSQAGTSNQPQHF. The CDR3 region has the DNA TGCGCCAGCAGCCAGGCCGGGACCAGCAATCAGCCCCAGCATTTT.

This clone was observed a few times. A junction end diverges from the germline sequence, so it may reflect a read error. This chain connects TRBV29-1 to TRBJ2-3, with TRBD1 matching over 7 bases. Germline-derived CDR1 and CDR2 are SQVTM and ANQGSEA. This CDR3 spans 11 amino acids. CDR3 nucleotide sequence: TGCAGCGTTGAAGAGACAGGGTATGACCGTTTT. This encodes CSVEETGYDRF.

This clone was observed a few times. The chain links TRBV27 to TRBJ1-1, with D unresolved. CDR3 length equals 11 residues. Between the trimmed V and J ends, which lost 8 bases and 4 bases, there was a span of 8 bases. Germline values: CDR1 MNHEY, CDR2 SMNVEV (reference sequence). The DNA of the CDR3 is TGTGCCAGCGGGATTACCACTGAAGCTTTCTTT. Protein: CASGITTEAFF.

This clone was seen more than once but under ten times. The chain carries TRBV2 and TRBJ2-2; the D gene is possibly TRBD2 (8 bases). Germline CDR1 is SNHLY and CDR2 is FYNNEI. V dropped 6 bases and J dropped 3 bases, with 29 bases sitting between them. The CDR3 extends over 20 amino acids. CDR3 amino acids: CASREDRHPVGGRYTGELFF. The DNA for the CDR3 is TGTGCCAGCAGGGAGGACAGGCATCCCGTAGGCGGGAGGTACACCGGGGAGCTGTTTTTT.

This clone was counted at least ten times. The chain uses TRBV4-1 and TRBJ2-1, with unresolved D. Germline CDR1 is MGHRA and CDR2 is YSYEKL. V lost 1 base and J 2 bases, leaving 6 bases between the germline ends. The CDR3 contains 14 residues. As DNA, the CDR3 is TGCGCCAGCAGCCAAGTCGCCACCTACAATGAGCAGTTCTTC. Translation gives CASSQVATYNEQFF.

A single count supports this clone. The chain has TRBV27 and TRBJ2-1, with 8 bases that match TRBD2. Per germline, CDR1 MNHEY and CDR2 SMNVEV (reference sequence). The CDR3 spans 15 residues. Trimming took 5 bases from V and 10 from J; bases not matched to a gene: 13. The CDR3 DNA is TGTGCCAGCAGTAGGAATAGCGGGACGACGCGCGAGCAGTTCTTC. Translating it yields CASSRNSGTTREQFF.

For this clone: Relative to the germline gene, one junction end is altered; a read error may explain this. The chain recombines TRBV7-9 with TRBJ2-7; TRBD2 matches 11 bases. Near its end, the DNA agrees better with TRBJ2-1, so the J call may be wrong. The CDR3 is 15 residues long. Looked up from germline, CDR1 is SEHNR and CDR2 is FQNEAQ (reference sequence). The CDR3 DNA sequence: TGTGCCAGCAGTTTAGCGGGAGGGCCGGGCAGTGAGCAGTTCTTC. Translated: CASSLAGGPGSEQFF.

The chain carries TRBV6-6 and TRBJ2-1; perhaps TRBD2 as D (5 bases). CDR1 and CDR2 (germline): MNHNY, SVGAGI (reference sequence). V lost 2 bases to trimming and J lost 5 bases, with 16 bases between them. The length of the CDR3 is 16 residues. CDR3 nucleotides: TGTGCCAGCAGTTACATTATAGCGCGAGACAACAATGAGCAGTTCTTC. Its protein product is CASSYIIARDNNEQFF.

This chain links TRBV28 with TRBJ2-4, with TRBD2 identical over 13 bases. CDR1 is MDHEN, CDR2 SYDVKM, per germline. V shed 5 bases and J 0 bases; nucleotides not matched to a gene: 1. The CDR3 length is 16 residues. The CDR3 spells CASSGTSGVAKNIQYF. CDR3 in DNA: TGTGCCAGCAGTGGGACTAGCGGGGTAGCCAAAAACATTCAGTACTTC. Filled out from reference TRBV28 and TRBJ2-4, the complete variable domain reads DVKVTQSSRYLVKRTGEKVFLECVQDMDHENMFWYRQDPGLGLRLIYFSYDVKMKEKGDIPEGYSVSREKKERFSLILESASTNQTSMYLCASSGTSGVAKNIQYFGAGTRLSVL.

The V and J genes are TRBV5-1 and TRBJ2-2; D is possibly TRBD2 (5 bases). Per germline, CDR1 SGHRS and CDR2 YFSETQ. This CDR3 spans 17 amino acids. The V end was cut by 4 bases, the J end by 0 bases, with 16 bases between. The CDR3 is CASSPQWERPNTGELFF. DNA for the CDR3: TGCGCCAGCAGCCCCCAGTGGGAGCGGCCGAACACCGGGGAGCTGTTTTTT.

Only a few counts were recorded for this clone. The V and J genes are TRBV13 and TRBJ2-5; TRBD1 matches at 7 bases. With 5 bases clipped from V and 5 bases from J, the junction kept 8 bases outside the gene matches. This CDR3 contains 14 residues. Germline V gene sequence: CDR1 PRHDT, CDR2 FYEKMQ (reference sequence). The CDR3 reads CASSKRTGGETQYF. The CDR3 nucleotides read TGTGCCAGCAGCAAACGGACAGGTGGTGAGACCCAGTACTTC.

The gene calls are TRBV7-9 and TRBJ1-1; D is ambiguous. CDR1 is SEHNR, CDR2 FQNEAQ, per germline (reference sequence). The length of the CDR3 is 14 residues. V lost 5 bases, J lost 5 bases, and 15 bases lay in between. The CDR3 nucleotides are TGTGCCAGCAGCCCCGCGGGAGCAAGGACTGAAGCTTTCTTT. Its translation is CASSPAGARTEAFF.

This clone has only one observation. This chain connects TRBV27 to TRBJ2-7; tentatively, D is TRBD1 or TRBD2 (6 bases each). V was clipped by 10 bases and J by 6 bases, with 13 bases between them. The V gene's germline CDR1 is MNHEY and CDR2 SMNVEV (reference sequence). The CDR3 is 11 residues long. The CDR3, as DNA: TGTGCCACCCGAAAGGGGGGCGAGCAGTACTTC. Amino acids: CATRKGGEQYF.